This T cell receptor (beta chain) comes out of a study of PD-L1 blockade in urothelial cancer. Study in general: Analyses were performed on blood at 3 weeks after treatment start (the second dose) and at 6 weeks.

Here immunoSEQ multiplex PCR was the method, and the copy in TCRdb shows in-frame clones only, minus some. The repertoire consists of tens of thousands of clones, with 70% to 90% occurring once and the leading ten covering over 2.5%. Time point of the sample: peripheral blood 6 weeks after treatment start. Patients presented with locally advanced or metastatic urothelial carcinoma. Patients each gave 1 to 8 samples, pretreatment and on-treatment. Worth noting for this clone: Its target is not known.

CDR1 is SGHAT and CDR2 is FQNNGV in the germline V gene. CDR3 length equals 15 residues. After removal of 4 bases from V and 6 bases from J, the junction contained 6 bases not matched to a gene. Study-level results: By 3 weeks, tumor-associated blood clones had expanded more in durable-benefit patients.

The TCR comes from a man between 65 and 85 years old with urothelial cancer. This specimen consisted of PBMCs, obtained around atezolizumab (anti-PD-L1) treatment. J is TRBJ2-1 and V is TRBV11-2; 10 nucleotides line up with TRBD2. CDR3 DNA sequence: TGTGCCAGCAGCTCCCTAGCGGGAGAGGTCAATGAGCAGTTCTTC. Translated: CASSSLAGEVNEQFF.